This TCR beta chain was retrieved from a study of radiation and T cells in renal cell carcinoma. The CDR3 length is 15 residues. The germline CDR1 and CDR2 sequences are SGDLS and YYNGEE. V shed 4 bases and J 2 bases; nucleotides not matched to a gene: 6. This table comes from immunoSEQ multiplex PCR, and its TCRdb copy is limited to in-frame clones, with some not included. Of about 150,000 clones listed, approximately 90% were seen once; the top ten hold approximately 4%. This clone was detected a few times. Described time point: baseline pretreatment blood. Treatment denoted: 15 Gy SBRT to primary tumor, nephrectomy 4 weeks later. This renal cell carcinoma was of the clear cell type.

Sequenced here: blood, sampled from a patient whose treatment included radiotherapy and nephrectomy. This chain joins TRBV9 and TRBJ1-1, with 9 positions matching TRBD1. The TCR originated in a woman in her 70s with renal cell carcinoma. The CDR3 sequence is CASSPRQGVNTEAFF. CDR3 in DNA: TGTGCCAGCAGCCCCCGACAGGGGGTCAACACTGAAGCTTTCTTT.